Listed below are T cell receptor beta chains from one sample, sequenced in a study of T cells in Graves' hyperthyroidism and ophthalmopathy. MiXCR was run by TCRdb on the multiplex PCR reads, yielding one entry per CDR3 protein. The sample lists hundreds of thousands of distinct CDR3 sequences, roughly 37% occurring once. Sequencing used blood. Receptors originate from a man in his late teens or twenties with Graves' hyperthyroidism. Both conserved end residues are part of each CDR3. Each record gives: CDR3 length, clone size, J gene, V gene, D gene, CDR3 protein, CDR3 DNA. The D gene is left open where the match is weak. Size is omitted from some rows. Given values are once, few, many or a class for expanded clones.

16	NA	TRBJ1-3	TRBV19	NA	CASSSGRLSSGNTIYF	TGTGCCAGTAGTTCCGGACGGCTCAGCTCTGGAAACACCATATATTTT
12	many	TRBJ1-1	TRBV20-1	NA	CSATDRNTEAFF	TGCAGTGCAACCGACAGGAACACTGAAGCTTTCTTT
11	NA	TRBJ2-3	TRBV5-4	NA	CASSDRSPWYF	TGTGCCAGCAGCGACAGATCCCCGTGGTATTTT
13	NA	TRBJ2-7	TRBV9	NA	CASSFQGAHEQYF	TGTGCCAGCAGCTTTCAGGGAGCCCACGAGCAGTACTTC
12	few	TRBJ2-7	TRBV20-1	NA	CSAPTGIGEQYF	TGCAGTGCCCCAACAGGGATCGGGGAGCAGTACTTC
14	NA	TRBJ2-5	TRBV12-3/TRBV12-4	NA	CASSDGYYESAQYF	TGTGCCAGCAGTGACGGCTACTACGAGTCGGCCCAGTACTTC
13	NA	TRBJ1-1	TRBV29-1	NA	CSVRQELNTEAFF	TGCAGCGTTAGACAGGAATTAAACACTGAAGCTTTCTTT
15	NA	TRBJ2-2	TRBV6-1	TRBD2	CASKIAGGHTGELFF	TGTGCCAGTAAGATAGCGGGGGGGCACACCGGGGAGCTGTTTTTT
13	many	TRBJ1-2	TRBV7-2	NA	CASSLEAVYGYTF	TGTGCCAGCAGCTTAGAGGCGGTCTATGGCTACACCTTC
19	few	TRBJ1-6	TRBV6-5	NA	CASRAREEWASMAASPLHF	TGTGCCAGCAGGGCCCGGGAGGAATGGGCAAGTATGGCTGCATCACCCCTCCACTTT
14	many	TRBJ2-7	TRBV6-5	NA	CASSQKPSRGEQYF	TGTGCCAGCAGTCAAAAACCTTCTCGGGGCGAGCAGTACTTC
15	many	TRBJ2-5	TRBV10-3	TRBD2	CAISEAGGGGETQYF	TGTGCCATCAGTGAAGCGGGGGGCGGGGGAGAGACCCAGTACTTC
11	NA	TRBJ2-7	TRBV2	NA	CAGSEGYEQYF	TGTGCCGGCAGTGAGGGCTACGAGCAGTACTTC
17	many	TRBJ1-6	TRBV10-3	NA	CAISESQTGTANSPLHF	TGTGCCATCAGTGAGTCACAAACCGGGACGGCGAATTCACCCCTCCACTTT
14	NA	TRBJ2-5	TRBV14	NA	CASSPHGAEETQYF	TGTGCCAGCAGCCCACACGGAGCGGAAGAGACCCAGTACTTC
13	few	TRBJ1-1	TRBV5-4	NA	CASRWEVNTEAFF	TGTGCCAGCCGTTGGGAGGTGAACACTGAAGCTTTCTTT
15	NA	TRBJ1-1	TRBV5-4	TRBD1	CASSSTRLGDSEAFF	TGTGCCAGCAGCTCGACCCGGCTCGGGGACAGTGAAGCTTTCTTT
17	NA	TRBJ1-5	TRBV4-1	TRBD1	CASSQGLQGALRQPQHF	TGCGCCAGCAGCCAAGGGTTACAGGGGGCGTTGAGGCAGCCCCAGCATTTT
20	NA	TRBJ2-5	TRBV20-1	NA	CSARDWQGRAGRPPQETQYF	TGCAGTGCTAGAGATTGGCAGGGTCGAGCGGGCCGACCACCTCAAGAGACCCAGTACTTC
13	few	TRBJ1-1	TRBV6-5	NA	CASSYGSAAEAFF	TGTGCCAGCAGTTACGGATCCGCTGCCGAAGCTTTCTTT
17	many	TRBJ1-1	TRBV7-9	NA	CASSLDSLTPMNTEAFF	TGTGCCAGCAGCTTAGATTCCCTAACACCCATGAACACTGAAGCTTTCTTT
12	NA	TRBJ1-1	TRBV10-3	NA	CANRDMNTEAFF	TGTGCCAACAGGGACATGAACACTGAAGCTTTCTTT
16	many	TRBJ1-2	TRBV11-1	TRBD1	CASSSGTGGAGYGYTF	TGTGCCAGCAGCTCCGGGACAGGGGGCGCAGGCTATGGCTACACCTTC
13	NA	TRBJ2-5	TRBV2	NA	CASNTQPVETQYF	TGTGCCAGCAATACGCAGCCCGTAGAGACCCAGTACTTC
14	many	TRBJ2-7	TRBV29-1	NA	CSVLLQGSSYEQYF	TGCAGCGTCCTCCTTCAGGGGAGCTCCTACGAGCAGTACTTC
13	many	TRBJ1-3	TRBV29-1	NA	CSVYGYSGNTIYF	TGCAGCGTTTACGGGTACTCTGGAAACACCATATATTTT
13	many	TRBJ1-1	TRBV10-3	NA	CAISGQSNTEAFF	TGTGCCATCAGTGGGCAGTCGAACACTGAAGCTTTCTTT
17	NA	TRBJ2-2	TRBV12-3/TRBV12-4	NA	CASSLRVDGRYTGELFF	TGTGCCAGCAGTTTAAGAGTGGACGGACGATACACCGGGGAGCTGTTTTTT
12	few	TRBJ2-7	TRBV7-9	NA	CASSPPNSVRYF	TGTGCCAGCAGCCCCCCAAACTCGGTGCGGTACTTC
14	few	TRBJ2-7	TRBV20-1	TRBD1	CSAHRGTISYEQYF	TGCAGTGCCCACAGGGGAACCATCTCCTACGAGCAGTACTTC
14	NA	TRBJ2-7	TRBV19	NA	CASSRGAYSYEQYF	TGTGCCAGTAGTAGGGGGGCTTACTCCTACGAGCAGTACTTC
16	NA	TRBJ2-2	TRBV5-1	NA	CASREQPTGNTGELFF	TGCGCCAGCAGGGAGCAGCCCACAGGGAACACCGGGGAGCTGTTTTTT
16	many	TRBJ1-5	TRBV7-2	NA	CASSLRNSGTNQPQHF	TGTGCCAGCAGCTTAAGAAATTCAGGGACAAACCAGCCCCAGCATTTT
14	few	TRBJ2-7	TRBV12-3/TRBV12-4	NA	CASSLDLAAYEQYF	TGTGCCAGCAGTTTAGACCTAGCCGCCTACGAGCAGTACTTC
15	many	TRBJ1-6	TRBV15	NA	CATSRERGHNSPLHF	TGTGCCACCAGCAGAGAGAGGGGCCATAATTCACCCCTCCACTTT
15	few	TRBJ2-7	TRBV20-1	TRBD1	CSARGLKGAAYEQYF	TGCAGTGCTAGAGGGTTAAAGGGGGCTGCCTACGAGCAGTACTTC
14	NA	TRBJ2-1	TRBV29-1	NA	CSVQSRGSYNEQFF	TGCAGCGTTCAGTCCCGGGGGTCCTACAATGAGCAGTTCTTC
12	NA	TRBJ2-6	TRBV7-3	NA	CASSLTVNVLTF	TGTGCCAGCAGCTTAACGGTCAACGTCCTGACTTTC
12	NA	TRBJ1-5	TRBV12-5	NA	CATSRDDQPQHF	TGTGCTACTAGTCGAGACGACCAGCCCCAGCATTTT
13	few	TRBJ2-5	TRBV7-2	NA	CASSYYGRETQYF	TGTGCCAGCAGCTATTACGGACGGGAGACCCAGTACTTC
16	few	TRBJ2-5	TRBV7-9	NA	CASSTPEGGRGETQYF	TGTGCCAGCAGCACTCCTGAAGGGGGGCGCGGAGAGACCCAGTACTTC
14	NA	TRBJ1-5	TRBV2	NA	CASSDQGSNQPQHF	TGTGCCAGCAGTGACCAGGGTTCGAATCAGCCCCAGCATTTT
16	NA	TRBJ2-7	TRBV7-2	TRBD2	CASSQSGGGYSYEQYF	TGCGCCAGCAGCCAGTCCGGGGGAGGGTACTCCTACGAGCAGTACTTC
13	many	TRBJ2-6	TRBV7-9	NA	CASLVSGANVLTF	TGTGCCAGCCTGGTCTCTGGGGCCAACGTCCTGACTTTC
14	NA	TRBJ1-6	TRBV15	NA	CATSRNRENSPLHF	TGTGCCACCAGCAGAAACAGGGAGAATTCACCCCTCCACTTT
17	NA	TRBJ1-2	TRBV9	TRBD1	CASTTPWGTGSLGGYTF	TGTGCCAGCACCACTCCGTGGGGGACAGGCTCGCTCGGTGGCTACACCTTC
13	NA	TRBJ2-7	TRBV5-1	NA	CASSVGIHYEQYF	TGCGCCAGCAGCGTAGGGATTCACTACGAGCAGTACTTC
14	NA	TRBJ2-3	TRBV5-1	TRBD1	CASSAGQGRDTQYF	TGCGCCAGCAGCGCGGGACAGGGAAGGGATACGCAGTATTTT
15	few	TRBJ1-5	TRBV4-1	TRBD1	CASSQDRGYGQPQHF	TGCGCCAGCAGCCAGGACAGGGGGTATGGTCAGCCCCAGCATTTT
13	many	TRBJ2-7	TRBV10-3	TRBD1	CAISETGGYEQYF	TGTGCCATCAGTGAGACAGGGGGATACGAGCAGTACTTC
18	few	TRBJ2-2	TRBV7-2	TRBD2	CASSSLPRLAGGRGELFF	TGTGCCAGCAGCTCACTACCCCGACTAGCGGGGGGGCGGGGGGAGCTGTTTTTT
15	NA	TRBJ2-7	TRBV7-9	NA	CASSFRLNQPYEQYF	TGTGCCAGCAGCTTCAGACTGAACCAACCTTACGAGCAGTACTTC
16	NA	TRBJ2-3	TRBV19	NA	CASRPRGRGSTDTQYF	TGTGCCAGCCGACCGCGGGGGCGGGGGAGCACAGATACGCAGTATTTT
16	NA	TRBJ1-5	TRBV7-2	NA	CASSLDGRGGGQPQHF	TGTGCCAGCAGCTTAGACGGACGCGGGGGGGGTCAGCCCCAGCATTTT
15	NA	TRBJ2-2	TRBV6-1	TRBD1	CASGLSGTGDLELFF	TGTGCCAGCGGCCTGTCCGGGACAGGGGACCTGGAGCTGTTTTTT
13	NA	TRBJ1-5	TRBV19	NA	CASATGTRQPQHF	TGTGCCAGTGCAACAGGGACTAGGCAGCCCCAGCATTTT
15	NA	TRBJ2-7	TRBV7-9	TRBD1	CASGVPGTGNYEQYF	TGTGCCAGCGGTGTACCGGGGACAGGCAACTACGAGCAGTACTTC
13	NA	TRBJ2-7	TRBV29-1	TRBD1	CSGLTGQAYEQYF	TGCAGCGGTCTAACGGGACAGGCCTACGAGCAGTACTTC
15	many	TRBJ1-5	TRBV2	TRBD1	CASSGDRAGNQPQHF	TGTGCCAGCAGTGGCGACAGGGCTGGTAATCAGCCCCAGCATTTT